This TCR beta chain was identified during a study of blood T cell repertoires in COVID-19. The wider study: The United States, Italy and Spain provided the acute and convalescent COVID-19 samples. From T cells, B-cell-depleted T cells, or PBMCs came the material, which was cDNA or gDNA.

This clone appeared once. The table came from immunoSEQ multiplex PCR; TCRdb's copy has only in-frame clones and leaves some out. This sample has over 150,000 clones, with roughly four fifths found just once. V shed 1 base and J shed 8 bases, with 17 bases lying between them. Germline V gives CDR1 LNHDA, CDR2 SQIVND (reference sequence). The CDR3 consists of 16 residues. Sequenced: peripheral blood. The TCR comes from a woman aged 60-75 years with acute or convalescent COVID-19. This rearrangement joins TRBV19 to TRBJ1-4, with no clear D. The DNA for the CDR3 is TGTGCCAGTAGTATAGGACTACAGAGCGGGAGGGAAAAACTGTTTTTT. It codes for CASSIGLQSGREKLFF.